In its sample, the clone carrying this TCR beta chain was seen many times. Antigen specificity is unknown. Germline CDR1 reads DFQATT; CDR2 reads SNEGSKA (reference sequence). This CDR3 spans 13 amino acids. Losses at the gene ends were 7 bases for V and 4 bases for J; bases not matched to a gene: 6. The time point: newly diagnosed GD, antithyroid drugs for less than 3 months. PBMCs provided the RNA from which the TCR library was made. These data belong to a study of regulatory T cells in long-lasting Graves disease. Whole-study results and caveats: Investigators studied peripheral blood only, not thyroid tissue.

HTBI primers from iRepertoire and Arm-PCR of CDR3 regions yielded the TCR beta libraries. Per the original data handling: Sequenced samples collectively carried some 60 TRBV and 14 TRBJ segments. TCRdb re-analysed the multiplex PCR reads in MiXCR, keeping a single row per CDR3 protein. Here the V and J calls rest on TCRdb's processing, not on the authors' analysis. The table has approximately 560,000 distinct CDR3 sequences, about 16% seen once. The same specimen was also included in a second study, on T cells in Graves' hyperthyroidism and ophthalmopathy. That source adds: An absence of ophthalmopathy progression within 18 months meant stable Graves' hyperthyroidism. Using the HTBI primer set, a first-round RT-PCR was run on the TCR CDR3.

This clonotype originated in a man between 18 and 29 years old with Graves disease. This material consisted of peripheral blood mononuclear cells (PBMCs), taken at new diagnosis, from a patient treated with antithyroid drugs. The chain carries TRBV20-1 and TRBJ2-1; 8 bases line up with TRBD2. CDR3 in amino acids: CSGGAGDYNEQFF. The CDR3 bases are TGCAGTGGTGGAGCGGGGGATTACAATGAGCAGTTCTTC.